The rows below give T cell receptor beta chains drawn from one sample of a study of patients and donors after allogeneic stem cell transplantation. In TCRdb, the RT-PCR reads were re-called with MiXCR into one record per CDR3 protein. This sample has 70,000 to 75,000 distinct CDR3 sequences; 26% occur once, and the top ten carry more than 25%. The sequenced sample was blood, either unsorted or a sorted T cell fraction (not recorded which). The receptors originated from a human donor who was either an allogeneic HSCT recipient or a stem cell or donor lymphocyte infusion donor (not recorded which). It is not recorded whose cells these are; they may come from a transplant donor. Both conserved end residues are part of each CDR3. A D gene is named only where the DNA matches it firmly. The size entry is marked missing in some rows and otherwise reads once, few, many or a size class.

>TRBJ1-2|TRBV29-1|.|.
CSVEDQLQKGGYTF
TGCAGCGTTGAAGATCAGCTTCAAAAGGGTGGCTACACCTTC
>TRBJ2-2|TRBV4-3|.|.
CASSQEPPTSLIGELFF
TGCGCCAGCAGCCAAGAACCTCCCACCTCACTTATAGGGGAGCTGTTTTTT
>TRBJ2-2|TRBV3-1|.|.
CASSPRGLKLNTGELFF
TGTGCCAGCAGCCCTCGGGGGCTAAAACTTAACACCGGGGAGCTGTTTTTT
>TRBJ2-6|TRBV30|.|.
CAWSSPVGSGANVLTF
TGTGCCTGGAGTAGCCCGGTGGGCTCTGGGGCCAACGTCCTGACTTTC
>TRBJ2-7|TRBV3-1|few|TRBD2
CASSQIAGGGYEQYF
TGTGCCAGCAGCCAAATAGCGGGAGGCGGCTACGAGCAGTACTTC
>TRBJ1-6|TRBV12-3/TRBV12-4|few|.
CASSLTGQLYNSPLHF
TGTGCCAGCAGTTTAACTGGACAGTTATACAATTCACCCCTCCACTTT
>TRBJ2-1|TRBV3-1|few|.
CASSLAGGSYNEQFF
TGTGCCAGCAGCCTCGCCGGGGGTTCCTACAATGAGCAGTTCTTC
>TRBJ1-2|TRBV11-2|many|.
CASSLGPLGPNYGYTF
TGTGCCAGCAGCTTAGGCCCCCTCGGGCCTAACTATGGCTACACCTTC
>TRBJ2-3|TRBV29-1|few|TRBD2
CSGRTSGTDTQYF
TGCAGCGGCCGGACTAGCGGCACAGATACGCAGTATTTT
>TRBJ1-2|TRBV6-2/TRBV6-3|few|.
CASSYGENYGYTF
TGTGCCAGCAGTTACGGAGAGAACTATGGCTACACCTTC
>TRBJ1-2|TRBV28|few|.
CASSRQNGGYTF
TGTGCCAGCAGCCGACAGAACGGGGGCTACACCTTC
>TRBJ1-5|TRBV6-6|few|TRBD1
CASTQGDQPQHF
TGTGCCAGCACCCAGGGGGATCAGCCCCAGCATTTT
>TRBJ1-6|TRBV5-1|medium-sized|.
CASSPEGGTYSPLHF
TGCGCCAGCAGCCCTGAAGGAGGGACATATTCACCCCTCCACTTT
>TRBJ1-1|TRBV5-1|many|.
CASSLEGQNTEAFF
TGCGCCAGCAGCTTGGAAGGACAGAACACTGAAGCTTTCTTT
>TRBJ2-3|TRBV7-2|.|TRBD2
CASSWTSGVSDTQYF
TGTGCCAGCAGCTGGACTAGCGGGGTTTCAGATACGCAGTATTTT
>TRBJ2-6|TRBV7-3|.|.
CASSLIPTMRSGANVLTF
TGTGCCAGCAGCTTAATACCCACAATGCGGTCTGGGGCCAACGTCCTGACTTTC
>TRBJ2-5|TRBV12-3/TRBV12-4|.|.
CASSLQGYQETQYF
TGTGCCAGCAGTTTACAGGGTTACCAAGAGACCCAGTACTTC
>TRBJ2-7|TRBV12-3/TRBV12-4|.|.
CASSSRRSSYEQYF
TGTGCCAGCAGTTCCCGCAGAAGCTCCTACGAGCAGTACTTC
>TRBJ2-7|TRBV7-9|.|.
CASTTESRYEQYF
TGTGCCAGCACCACTGAGAGCAGGTACGAGCAGTACTTC
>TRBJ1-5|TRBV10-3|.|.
CAISESDINPGLPEVNQPQHF
TGTGCCATCAGTGAGTCCGATATAAACCCGGGACTACCAGAGGTAAATCAGCCCCAGCATTTT
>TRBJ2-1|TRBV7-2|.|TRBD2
CASSLIAGGVDEQFF
TGTGCCAGCAGCTTAATAGCGGGGGGGGTCGATGAGCAGTTCTTC
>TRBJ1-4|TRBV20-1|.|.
CSVLLPMDEKLFF
TGCAGTGTCCTACTCCCAATGGATGAAAAACTGTTTTTT
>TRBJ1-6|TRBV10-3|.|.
CAISGQGLNSPLHF
TGTGCCATCAGCGGCCAGGGGCTGAATTCACCCCTCCACTTT
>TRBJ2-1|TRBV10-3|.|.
CAISELQDSYNEQFF
TGTGCCATCAGTGAGCTTCAGGATTCCTACAATGAGCAGTTCTTC
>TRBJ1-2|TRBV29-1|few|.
CSVEAINRVSGGYTF
TGCAGCGTTGAAGCAATAAACAGGGTTTCAGGAGGCTACACCTTC
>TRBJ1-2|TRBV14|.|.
CASSQGEDYYGYTF
TGTGCCAGCAGCCAAGGGGAGGACTACTATGGCTACACCTTC
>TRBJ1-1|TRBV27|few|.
CASSYGVMNTEAFF
TGTGCCAGCAGTTATGGGGTGATGAACACTGAAGCTTTCTTT
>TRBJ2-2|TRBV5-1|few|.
CASNVGAQMSNTGELFF
TGCGCCAGCAATGTAGGGGCTCAGATGAGTAACACCGGGGAGCTGTTTTTT
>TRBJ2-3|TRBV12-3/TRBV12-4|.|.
CASSFFPPTDTQYF
TGTGCCAGCAGTTTTTTTCCTCCCACAGATACGCAGTATTTT
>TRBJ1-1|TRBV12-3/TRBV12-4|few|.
CASSLSANTEAFF
TGTGCCAGCAGTTTATCCGCGAACACTGAAGCTTTCTTT
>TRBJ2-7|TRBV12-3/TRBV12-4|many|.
CASSLSLGYEQYF
TGTGCCAGCAGTTTATCATTAGGTTACGAGCAGTACTTC
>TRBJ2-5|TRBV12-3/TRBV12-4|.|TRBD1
CASRSARDRVTQYF
TGTGCCAGCAGGAGCGCCAGGGACAGAGTGACCCAGTACTTC
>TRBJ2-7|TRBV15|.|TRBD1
CATGEGAIFEQYF
TGTGCCACTGGTGAGGGGGCGATATTCGAGCAGTACTTC
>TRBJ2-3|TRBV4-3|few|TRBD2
CASSQGNAGLAELDTQYF
TGCGCCAGCAGCCAGGGAAATGCGGGACTAGCGGAATTGGATACGCAGTATTTT
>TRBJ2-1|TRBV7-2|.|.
CASRAKDSSYNEQFF
TGTGCCAGCAGGGCTAAAGACTCCTCCTACAATGAGCAGTTCTTC
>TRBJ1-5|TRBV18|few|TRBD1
CASSVGTGRHQPQHF
TGTGCCAGCTCGGTAGGGACAGGGCGACATCAGCCCCAGCATTTT
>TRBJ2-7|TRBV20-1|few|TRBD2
CSARGLAVSYEQYF
TGCAGTGCTAGGGGGCTAGCGGTTAGTTACGAGCAGTACTTC
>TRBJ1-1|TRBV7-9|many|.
CASRRQPEAFF
TGTGCCAGCAGACGACAGCCCGAAGCTTTCTTT
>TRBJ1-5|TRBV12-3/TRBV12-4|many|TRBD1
CASSLTGALRRQPQHF
TGTGCCAGCAGTTTGACAGGGGCCCTTCGAAGACAGCCCCAGCATTTT
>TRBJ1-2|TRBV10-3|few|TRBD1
CAISRGFMSYGYTF
TGTGCCATCAGCAGGGGGTTCATGTCCTATGGCTACACCTTC
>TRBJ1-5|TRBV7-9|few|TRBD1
CASSQGGQGVNQPQHF
TGTGCCAGCAGCCAAGGAGGACAGGGGGTCAATCAGCCCCAGCATTTT
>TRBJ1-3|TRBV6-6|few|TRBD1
CASSKQGVRDTIYF
TGTGCCAGCAGTAAACAGGGGGTGAGGGACACCATATATTTT
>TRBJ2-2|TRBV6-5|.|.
CASSYSGGPYTGELFF
TGTGCCAGCAGTTACTCCGGGGGACCCTACACCGGGGAGCTGTTTTTT
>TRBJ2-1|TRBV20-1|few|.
CSARLGNEQFF
TGCAGTGCTCGGCTAGGCAATGAGCAGTTCTTC
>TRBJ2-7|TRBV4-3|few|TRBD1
CASSITGTGAAEQYF
TGCGCCAGCAGCATTACCGGGACAGGGGCCGCCGAGCAGTACTTC
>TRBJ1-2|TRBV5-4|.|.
CASSLGQGRGFTF
TGTGCCAGCAGCTTGGGTCAAGGACGGGGATTCACCTTC